This T cell receptor beta chain was observed in a study of identical twins. J gave up 3 bases and V 1 base, and 8 bases lay outside the gene matches. Per germline, CDR1 LGHNT and CDR2 FRNRAP. This CDR3 comprises 17 residues. There are a few counts of this clonotype. Antigen unknown. One entry per CDR3 protein, called by TCRdb with MiXCR from the 5' RACE reads. Of 350,000 or so distinct CDR3 sequences in the sample, about 9% were seen once. Study results and limitations: Out-of-frame TCR alpha sharing in monozygotic twins exceeded recombination model predictions. Fewer insertions were carried by abundant cord blood beta clonotypes, but none was seen in memory repertoires.

The receptor was derived from a woman between 50 and 59 years old in good health. The chain carries TRBV12-5 and TRBJ2-2, with 7 bases lining up with TRBD2. Sequenced material: naive T cells sorted from blood. The CDR3 sequence: CASGLATGTKYTGELFF. The DNA of the CDR3 is TGTGCTAGTGGTTTGGCCACCGGGACTAAATACACCGGGGAGCTGTTTTTT.